The present T cell receptor (beta chain) was sequenced within a study of human T cells and chemical hapten exposure. Study information: Patients additionally received therapeutic doses of diphenylcyclopropenone on the scalp once a week, and this continued throughout the approximately 26-week study.

Details on this clonotype: The antigen remains undetermined.

Study-level findings and limits: As the donors had alopecia, their immune response may differ from healthy people's. There were significantly more large CDR3 similarity clusters among expanded TCRs than among controls.

Noted time point: pre-sensitization, week 0. Treatment noted: therapeutic diphenylcyclopropenone sensitization with weekly scalp DPC. This CDR3 region has 18 residues. Germline V gives CDR1 SGHRS, CDR2 YFSETQ. The ends lost 9 bases at V and 0 bases at J; junction bases unmatched: 15. As the library was built, unique molecular identifiers were attached to individual cDNA molecules. MiXCR was run by TCRdb on the RACE reads, yielding one entry per CDR3 protein. The data contain 350,000 to 400,000 distinct CDR3 sequences, around 5.5% of them singletons. The sequencing used whole blood, collected in connection with sensitization to the hapten diphenylcyclopropenone (DPC). The chain is built from TRBV5-1 and TRBJ1-6, with 7 bases lining up with TRBD1. This receptor was obtained from a woman in her forties or fifties with alopecia areata. Some clones in this sample may be carry-over from other donors' samples. CDR3 loop: CANRDRAISSSYNSPLHF. CDR3 in DNA: TGCGCCAACCGGGACAGAGCGATTTCGAGCTCCTATAATTCACCCCTCCACTTT. The full variable domain, completed using reference TRBV5-1 and TRBJ1-6, is KAGVTQTPRYLIKTRGQQVTLSCSPISGHRSVSWYQQTPGQGLQFLFEYFSETQRNKGNFPGRFSGRQFSNSRSEMNVSTLELGDSALYLCANRDRAISSSYNSPLHFGNGTRLTVT.